This is a list of T cell receptor beta chains from one sample in a study of OX40 agonist ivuxolimab in advanced cancers. Data came from immunoSEQ multiplex PCR; TCRdb stores just in-frame clones and leaves some out. The table lists around 65,000 clones, approximately 80% of them singletons. Sequences were derived from CD4+ or CD8+ T cells sorted from blood, sampled in a trial of the OX40 agonist ivuxolimab. The source is an adult with an advanced solid tumor such as melanoma, head and neck, liver or kidney cancer. The CDR3 runs from the conserved cysteine through the conserved F or W. D genes are given only for firm matches. Part of the rows lack a size; the others show once, few, many or a class for expanded clones.

CDR3 DNA	CDR3 protein	J gene	V gene	clone size	D gene
TGTGCCTGGAGTGTCGCGGCGATCTCTGGAAACACCATATATTTT	CAWSVAAISGNTIYF	TRBJ1-3	TRBV30	-	-
TGTGCCTGGAGTGCGGGCGTTGGGGCCAACGTCCTGACTTTC	CAWSAGVGANVLTF	TRBJ2-6	TRBV30	-	-
TGTGCCAGCAGCTCCAGGGGGTCAGATACGCAGTATTTT	CASSSRGSDTQYF	TRBJ2-3	TRBV7-2	-	TRBD1
TGTGCCAGCAGGGGAGCGGGATCGGGGGAGCTGTTTTTT	CASRGAGSGELFF	TRBJ2-2	TRBV7-9	-	TRBD2
TGTGCCAGCAGCCAAGGGTTGGGGGAGGAGGGCGAGCAGTACTTC	CASSQGLGEEGEQYF	TRBJ2-7	TRBV4-2	-	-
TGTGCCAGCGGAGACGGAGCGGGGGGCACAGATACGCAGTATTTT	CASGDGAGGTDTQYF	TRBJ2-3	TRBV9	few	TRBD2
TGTGCCAGCAGCCGACAGGGAAGCAATGAGCAGTTCTTC	CASSRQGSNEQFF	TRBJ2-1	TRBV5-4	few	TRBD1
TGTGCCAGTAGTCGATTATGGGGGACTGAAGCTTTCTTT	CASSRLWGTEAFF	TRBJ1-1	TRBV19	-	-
TGTGCCAGCAGCTATCGCGGGGCAGGGCAGCCCCAGCATTTT	CASSYRGAGQPQHF	TRBJ1-5	TRBV5-8	once	-
TGTGCCAGCAGCTTAGGGGACAGGGTTTTCAATGAGCAGTTCTTC	CASSLGDRVFNEQFF	TRBJ2-1	TRBV11-2	-	TRBD1
TGTGCCAGCTCACCCCGTCAGACAGAGGCCCCTGGAAACACCATATATTTT	CASSPRQTEAPGNTIYF	TRBJ1-3	TRBV18	once	-
TGTGCCAGCAGCCCAATTGAGGTGGGGAGGGAGACCCAGTACTTC	CASSPIEVGRETQYF	TRBJ2-5	TRBV11-2	once	-
TGTGCCAGCAGCTTAGTTTCAGGGACTAATGAAAAACTGTTTTTT	CASSLVSGTNEKLFF	TRBJ1-4	TRBV7-9	-	-
TGCAGCGTCAAAAAGCAGCGGGACAATGAGCAGTTCTTC	CSVKKQRDNEQFF	TRBJ2-1	TRBV29-1	once	-
TGTGCCAGCTCAGAGCGGACAGGGGGCCATCAGCCCCAGCATTTT	CASSERTGGHQPQHF	TRBJ1-5	TRBV18	once	TRBD1
TGTGCCAGCAGCCCCGCCGGGGCCGGTACCTACGAGCAGTACTTC	CASSPAGAGTYEQYF	TRBJ2-7	TRBV11-2	-	-
TGCGCCAGCAGCAAAGGGGTGGCCACTGAAGCTTTCTTT	CASSKGVATEAFF	TRBJ1-1	TRBV10-2	-	-
TGTGCCAGCGGAAGGGACAGCTACGAGCAGTACTTC	CASGRDSYEQYF	TRBJ2-7	TRBV2	-	TRBD1
TGTGCCAGTAGTATCGTAGGGCTCGGACTAGCGGTTGGGAACACCGGGGAGCTGTTTTTT	CASSIVGLGLAVGNTGELFF	TRBJ2-2	TRBV19	once	TRBD2
TGTGCCAGCAGTTTAGCCGCAAGAGGCTATGGCTACACCTTC	CASSLAARGYGYTF	TRBJ1-2	TRBV27	few	-
TGTGCCATCAGCCTTGAGCAAGCGGAGACCCAGTACTTC	CAISLEQAETQYF	TRBJ2-5	TRBV10-3	-	-
TGTGCCAGCAGCTTAGGGGACAGGGGCAATCAGCCCCAGCATTTT	CASSLGDRGNQPQHF	TRBJ1-5	TRBV7-8	-	TRBD1
TGTGCCAGCAGTCCCGCAGGGAGCACAGATACGCAGTATTTT	CASSPAGSTDTQYF	TRBJ2-3	TRBV6-5	-	-
TGCGCCAGCAGCTTGACTCACGGGGATCGAGAGACCCAGTACTTC	CASSLTHGDRETQYF	TRBJ2-5	TRBV5-1	-	-
TGCGCCAGCAAGGAGTTGGGCGGGAGAGGGGCGGGAAGGAACAATGAGCAGTTCTTC	CASKELGGRGAGRNNEQFF	TRBJ2-1	TRBV10-2	-	TRBD2
TGTGCCAGCAGTGAAGGATTCCAGGGGGGCTATGGCTACACCTTC	CASSEGFQGGYGYTF	TRBJ1-2	TRBV6-1	-	TRBD1
TGTGCCTGGCAGGGGGAGAACCGCCAAGAGACCCAGTACTTC	CAWQGENRQETQYF	TRBJ2-5	TRBV30	-	TRBD1
TGTGCCACCAGCAGAGCGGGCACCACTAACTATGGCTACACCTTC	CATSRAGTTNYGYTF	TRBJ1-2	TRBV15	-	-
TGTGCCAGCAGCTTAAGGGCTCAGGGGGAGAACACTGAAGCTTTCTTT	CASSLRAQGENTEAFF	TRBJ1-1	TRBV7-3	once	TRBD1
TGTGCCAGCTCACCACGGACAGGGTCGTACAATGAGCAGTTCTTC	CASSPRTGSYNEQFF	TRBJ2-1	TRBV18	-	TRBD1
TGTGCCAGCAGCTTAGGGACAGGGAAAGGCTACGAGCAGTACTTC	CASSLGTGKGYEQYF	TRBJ2-7	TRBV7-9	-	TRBD1
TGTGCCAGCCGACCGGGGAGGGTCTACGAGCAGTACTTC	CASRPGRVYEQYF	TRBJ2-7	TRBV28	-	TRBD2
TGTGCCGGTGGATTAGGGGAGACCCAGTACTTC	CAGGLGETQYF	TRBJ2-5	TRBV7-6	-	-
TGTGCCAGCAGTGTTGCTGGGGGCACAGATACGCAGTATTTT	CASSVAGGTDTQYF	TRBJ2-3	TRBV6-1	-	-
TGCGCCAGCAGCCAGTACCGGGACCCACAAGAGACCCAGTACTTC	CASSQYRDPQETQYF	TRBJ2-5	TRBV4-1	-	-
TGCGCCAGCAGCCGAGAATCGGGAGGAGCCAATGAGCAGTTCTTC	CASSRESGGANEQFF	TRBJ2-1	TRBV4-1	-	TRBD2
TGTGCCAGCAGTTACCTCCACGGGACCACCTACGAGCAGTACTTC	CASSYLHGTTYEQYF	TRBJ2-7	TRBV2	-	-
TGTGCCAGCAGCTCCCCGGGCAGGAGAGGGGAGACCCAGTACTTC	CASSSPGRRGETQYF	TRBJ2-5	TRBV5-4	-	-
TGTGCCAGCAGCTCGGGACAGGGACGTGAAAAACTGTTTTTT	CASSSGQGREKLFF	TRBJ1-4	TRBV5-4	-	TRBD1
TGTGCCAGCAGGGATACAGGGGGGAGTCAAGAGACCCAGTACTTC	CASRDTGGSQETQYF	TRBJ2-5	TRBV6-1	-	TRBD1
TGTGCCAGCAGCCAAGATCACAGGCCAGGTCGAGGAAAACTGTTTTTT	CASSQDHRPGRGKLFF	TRBJ1-4	TRBV14	-	-
TGTGCCAGCTCACCCCCGAAGGGGGGAGTAAACTACGAGCAGTACTTC	CASSPPKGGVNYEQYF	TRBJ2-7	TRBV18	-	-
TGTGCCAGCAGCGCAGGTTCATACACTGAAGCTTTCTTT	CASSAGSYTEAFF	TRBJ1-1	TRBV14	-	-
TGTGCCAGCAGTGATCAAGCGGGAGTGGGCAAAAACATTCAGTACTTC	CASSDQAGVGKNIQYF	TRBJ2-4	TRBV2	-	TRBD2